A single T cell receptor beta chain is shown here with its context. Its antigen is still unknown. The source of the sample is a study of shared clonotypes between healthy human individuals. Study-wide results and caveats: Represented genetic and exposure-history diversity was restricted by having few donors.

Several immunoSEQ 96-well plates shared each subset's DNA, each plate a replicate. Data came from immunoSEQ multiplex PCR; TCRdb stores just in-frame clones and leaves some out. This table holds hundreds of thousands of clones, 90% to 97% found once. CDR3 length: 17 residues. It was CD45RO-negative cells, positively selected for CCR7, that made up naive CD8 cells, with terminally differentiated effector memory CD45RA+ cells excluded. This clonotype was obtained from a woman in her twenties or thirties in good health. Sequencing was done on a sample of naive CD8+ T cells sorted from blood. J is TRBJ1-5 and V is TRBV12-2. TRBV12-2 is given as a pseudogene. CDR3 DNA sequence: TGTGCAAGTCAAAAGGGGGGTCGGATTATTAGCAATCAGCCCCAGCATTTT. The encoded protein is CASQKGGRIISNQPQHF.